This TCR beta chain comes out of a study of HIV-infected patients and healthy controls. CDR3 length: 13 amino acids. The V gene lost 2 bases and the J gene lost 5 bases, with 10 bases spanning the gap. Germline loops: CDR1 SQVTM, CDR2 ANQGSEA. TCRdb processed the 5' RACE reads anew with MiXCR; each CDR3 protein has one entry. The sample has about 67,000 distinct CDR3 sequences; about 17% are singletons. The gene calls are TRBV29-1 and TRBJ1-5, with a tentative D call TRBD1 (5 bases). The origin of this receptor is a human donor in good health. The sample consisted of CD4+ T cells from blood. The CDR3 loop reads CSVERGGDQPQHF. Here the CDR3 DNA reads TGCAGCGTTGAACGGGGGGGGGATCAGCCCCAGCATTTT.